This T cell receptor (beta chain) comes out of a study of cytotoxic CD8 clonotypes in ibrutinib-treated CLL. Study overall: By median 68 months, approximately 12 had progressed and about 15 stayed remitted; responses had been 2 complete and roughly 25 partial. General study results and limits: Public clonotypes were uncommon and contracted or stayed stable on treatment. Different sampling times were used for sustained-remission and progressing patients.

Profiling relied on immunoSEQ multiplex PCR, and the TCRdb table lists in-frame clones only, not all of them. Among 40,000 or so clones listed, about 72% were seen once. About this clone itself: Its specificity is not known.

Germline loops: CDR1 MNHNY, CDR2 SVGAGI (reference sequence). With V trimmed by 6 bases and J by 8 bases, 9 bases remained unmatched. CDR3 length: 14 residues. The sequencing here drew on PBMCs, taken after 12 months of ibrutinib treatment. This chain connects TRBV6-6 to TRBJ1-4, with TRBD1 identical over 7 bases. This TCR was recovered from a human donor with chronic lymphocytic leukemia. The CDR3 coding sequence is TGTGCCAGCAGGCCCAACAGGGGTGGGGAAAAACTGTTTTTT. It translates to CASRPNRGGEKLFF.